The 18 T cell receptor beta chains below come from one sample, sequenced in a study of cytomegalovirus exposure and HLA in healthy donors. The study ran its PCR with 60 Vbeta and 13 Jbeta primers. TCRdb's copy holds only in-frame clones and misses some; the assay was immunoSEQ multiplex PCR. The sample has around 71,000 clones, and its top ten clones hold approximately 1.7%. Specimen: PBMCs. The source of these receptors is a woman under 40 in good health and CMV-seronegative.

The chain links TRBV28 to TRBJ2-7; D possibly corresponds to TRBD1 (6 bases). Per germline, CDR1 MDHEN and CDR2 SYDVKM. This CDR3 is 14 amino acids long. Trimming took off 6 bases at V and 1 base at J, with 13 bases between the two ends. The CDR3 bases are TGTGCCAGCAGGGGGGCACAGATATCCTACGAGCAGTACTTC. Residues: CASRGAQISYEQYF. Complete variable domain (other parts from reference TRBV28 and TRBJ2-7): DVKVTQSSRYLVKRTGEKVFLECVQDMDHENMFWYRQDPGLGLRLIYFSYDVKMKEKGDIPEGYSVSREKKERFSLILESASTNQTSMYLCASRGAQISYEQYFGPGTRLTVT.

The V and J genes are TRBV19 and TRBJ2-5; D unresolved. The CDR3 covers 13 residues. Germline loops: CDR1 LNHDA, CDR2 SQIVND (reference sequence). V was clipped by 4 bases and J by 2 bases, with 8 bases between them. CDR3 region: CASSRAYQETQYF. The DNA of the CDR3 is TGTGCCAGTAGTAGGGCTTATCAAGAGACCCAGTACTTC.

The genes are TRBV7-8 and TRBJ2-3, with 7 bases matching TRBD1. Trimming cost V 5 bases and J 3 bases; bases outside gene matches: 8. Germline lookup yields CDR1 SGHVS and CDR2 FQNEAQ. The CDR3 has 15 residues. CDR3 DNA: TGTGCCAGCAGCCCGCACAGGGGACCAACAGATACGCAGTATTTT. This codes for CASSPHRGPTDTQYF. Using reference TRBV7-8 and TRBJ2-3 for the parts outside the CDR3, the full variable domain is GAGVSQSPRYKVAKRGQDVALRCDPISGHVSLFWYQQALGQGPEFLTYFQNEAQLDKSGLPSDRFFAERPEGSVSTLKIQRTQQEDSAVYLCASSPHRGPTDTQYFGPGTRLTVL.

The chain couples TRBV4-1 to TRBJ1-2; D remains ambiguous. Germline-derived CDR1 and CDR2 are MGHRA and YSYEKL. The CDR3 runs to 17 residues. V lost 6 bases and J lost 4, with 24 bases in between. The CDR3 DNA sequence: TGCGCCAGCAGTATTCAGGCGGGAGGTATTGGTAGCTATGGCTACACCTTC. Its translation is CASSIQAGGIGSYGYTF.

The rearrangement links TRBV4-3 to TRBJ2-5, with 8 bases lining up with TRBD1. The germline gives CDR1 LGHNA, CDR2 YSLEER. Trimming cost V 4 bases and J 4 bases; bases outside gene matches: 5. The length of the CDR3 is 14 residues. The CDR3 here is CASSLRTGLETQYF. Written as DNA, the CDR3 is TGCGCCAGCAGCCTCCGGACAGGGCTAGAGACCCAGTACTTC.

The chain has TRBV5-6 and TRBJ2-5, with TRBD1 matching over 8 bases. The germline gives CDR1 SGHDT, CDR2 YYEEEE. V dropped 4 bases and J dropped 4; count of bases not matched to a gene: 9. The length of the CDR3 is 15 residues. As DNA, the CDR3 is TGTGCCAGCAGCGTCGGACAGGGTGGCAGAGAGACCCAGTACTTC. Its protein is CASSVGQGGRETQYF.

The chain combines TRBV30 with TRBJ2-7; D might be TRBD1 (6 bases). The CDR3 has 14 amino acids. The V gene lost 0 bases and the J gene lost 1 base, with 10 bases spanning the gap. Germline V gene data show CDR1 as GTSNPN and CDR2 as SVGIG (reference sequence). CDR3 amino acids: CAWSVPGVSYEQYF. The CDR3 DNA sequence: TGTGCCTGGAGTGTACCAGGGGTTTCCTACGAGCAGTACTTC.

The V call is TRBV10-3, the J call TRBJ1-2; TRBD1 matches 8 bases. The V segment lost 0 bases and the J segment 6 bases; nucleotides outside the gene matches: 3. The CDR3 runs to 14 residues. Germline assignment: CDR1 ENHRY and CDR2 SYGVKD. CDR3 in amino acids: CAISESGTGNGYTF. Here the CDR3 DNA reads TGTGCCATCAGTGAGTCCGGGACAGGTAATGGCTACACCTTC.

The V and J genes are TRBV19 and TRBJ2-7, with TRBD1 identical over 9 bases. Germline loops: CDR1 LNHDA, CDR2 SQIVND (reference sequence). V lost 6 bases and J lost 6; bases outside the gene matches: 12. This CDR3 contains 15 residues. The CDR3 nucleotides are TGTGCCAGTAGGCAGCCGGGACAGGGTTTGGGCGAGCAGTACTTC. Translated: CASRQPGQGLGEQYF.

The chain is built from TRBV6-5 and TRBJ1-2; the match to TRBD1 covers 9 bases. Germline-derived CDR1 and CDR2 are MNHEY and SVGAGI. V was clipped by 6 bases and J by 4 bases; unmatched bases: 9. The CDR3 sequence is 15 residues long. CDR3 protein: CASSPGQGRAYGYTF. The CDR3 DNA sequence: TGTGCCAGCAGCCCCGGACAGGGGAGGGCCTATGGCTACACCTTC.

This rearrangement joins TRBV7-2 to TRBJ2-6, with 10 nucleotides matching TRBD1. Germline trimming cut 8 bases from V and 0 bases from J; bases unmatched to any gene: 4. The CDR3 has 16 amino acids. The germline gives CDR1 SGHTA, CDR2 FQGNSA. The CDR3 DNA reads TGTGCCAGCCGGGACAGGGGCCGCTCTGGGGCCAACGTCCTGACTTTC. Translating it yields CASRDRGRSGANVLTF.

The CDR3 nucleotides are TGTGCCAGCAGTCCCCGGGACAGGGAGCAGTTCTTC. It is translated as CASSPRDREQFF. The V and J genes are TRBV28 and TRBJ2-1; 8 nucleotides match TRBD1. V lost 5 bases to trimming and J lost 10 bases; unmatched junction nucleotides: 4. Germline V lookup: CDR1 MDHEN, CDR2 SYDVKM. CDR3 length: 12 residues.

A note on this clone: A read error may produce the germline difference seen at one junction end. The rearrangement links TRBV30 to TRBJ2-7; TRBD1 agrees at 9 bases. The CDR3 runs to 15 residues. The germline CDR1 and CDR2 sequences are GTSNPN and SVGIG (reference sequence). The DNA of the CDR3 is TGTGCCGGGAGTGGAGGGACAGGGAAGGGGGACGAGCAGTACTTC. As protein: CAGSGGTGKGDEQYF.

The rearrangement uses TRBV7-9 and TRBJ2-2, with 7 bases aligning to TRBD1. Germline V gene sequence: CDR1 SEHNR, CDR2 FQNEAQ (reference sequence). This CDR3 region has 16 residues. The trim removed 1 base at V and 3 bases at J, leaving 5 bases unmatched. The DNA for the CDR3 is TGTGCCAGCAGCTTAGAACAGGGGAAGGACACCGGGGAGCTGTTTTTT. It encodes CASSLEQGKDTGELFF.

The chain has TRBV30 and TRBJ1-5, with D perhaps TRBD1 (5 bases). Trimming left V 7 bases short and J 6 bases short, with 13 bases between. Germline CDR1 reads GTSNPN; CDR2 reads SVGIG (reference sequence). This CDR3 is 12 amino acids long. CDR3 sequence reads: CASGTGVQPQHF. The CDR3 DNA reads TGTGCCTCAGGAACAGGTGTTCAGCCCCAGCATTTT.

The CDR3 protein is CASSPGLAGGNEQFF. The CDR3 DNA reads as TGTGCCAGCTCACCGGGACTAGCGGGTGGCAATGAGCAGTTCTTC. The chain couples TRBV18 to TRBJ2-1; 12 nucleotides match TRBD2. The CDR3 is made up of 15 amino acids. Unmatched junction bases numbered 3, after V lost 3 bases and J lost 6 bases. Germline CDR1 KGHSH, CDR2 LQKENI.

V is TRBV4-3 and J is TRBJ1-5; unclear D gene. Between the trimmed V and J ends, which lost 0 bases and 0 bases, there was a span of 6 bases. CDR3 size: 15 residues. Germline assignment: CDR1 LGHNA and CDR2 YSLEER. The CDR3 region has the DNA TGCGCCAGCAGCCAAGAAACTTATAGCAATCAGCCCCAGCATTTT. Encoded protein: CASSQETYSNQPQHF.

J is TRBJ2-1 and V is TRBV19, with 10 bases aligning to TRBD2. The ends lost 3 bases at V and 4 bases at J; junction bases unmatched: 9. Germline V CDR1 and CDR2: LNHDA, SQIVND (reference sequence). This CDR3 spans 17 amino acids. The CDR3 DNA is TGTGCCAGTAGTATCGGTCTAGCGGGGGCCTCATACAATGAGCAGTTCTTC. Amino acid sequence: CASSIGLAGASYNEQFF.